This T cell receptor beta chain was found in a study of Ad26.COV2.S vaccination and SARS-CoV-2 variants. The treatment denotes: around 19 received Ad26.COV2.S at low or high dose, single or two shots; about 5 received placebo; per-sample allocation not given. It was on day 63 after the first vaccine or placebo injection that samples were taken. The method was immunoSEQ multiplex PCR; TCRdb's version includes in-frame clones alone and lacks a portion of them. The repertoire holds about half a million clones, with 70% to 90% as singletons. Germline CDR1 reads MNHNS; CDR2 reads SASEGT. Trimming cost V 2 bases and J 3 bases; bases outside gene matches: 3. CDR3 size: 15 residues.

The sequenced sample was peripheral blood, obtained in a trial of Ad26.COV2.S vaccine versus placebo. The origin of this receptor is a person aged 18-65 years who received the Ad26.COV2.S COVID-19 vaccine or a placebo. The chain has TRBV6-1 and TRBJ2-7; 11 nucleotides agree with TRBD1. The CDR3 sequence is CASSERTGGFYEQYF. CDR3 DNA: TGTGCCAGCAGTGAACGGACAGGGGGCTTCTACGAGCAGTACTTC.